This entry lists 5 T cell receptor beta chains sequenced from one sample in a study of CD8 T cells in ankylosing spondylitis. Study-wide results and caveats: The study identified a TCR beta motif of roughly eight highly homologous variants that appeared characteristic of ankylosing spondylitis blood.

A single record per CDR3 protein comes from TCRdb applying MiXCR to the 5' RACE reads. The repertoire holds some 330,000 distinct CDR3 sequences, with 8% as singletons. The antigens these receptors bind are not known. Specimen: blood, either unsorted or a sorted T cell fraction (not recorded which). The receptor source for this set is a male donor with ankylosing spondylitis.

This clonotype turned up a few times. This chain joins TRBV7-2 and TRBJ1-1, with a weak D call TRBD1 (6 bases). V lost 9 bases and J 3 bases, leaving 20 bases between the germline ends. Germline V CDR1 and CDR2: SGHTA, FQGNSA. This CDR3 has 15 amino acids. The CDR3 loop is CASTLGGHPYTEAFF. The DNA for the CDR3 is TGTGCCAGTACTCTGGGGGGACATCCATACACTGAAGCTTTCTTT.

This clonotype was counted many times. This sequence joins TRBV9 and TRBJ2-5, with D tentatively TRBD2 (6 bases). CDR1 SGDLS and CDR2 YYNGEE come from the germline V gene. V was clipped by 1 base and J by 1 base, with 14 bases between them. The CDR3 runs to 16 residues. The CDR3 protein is CASSVRSGEVQETQYF. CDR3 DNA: TGTGCCAGCAGCGTAAGGTCGGGAGAAGTCCAAGAGACCCAGTACTTC.

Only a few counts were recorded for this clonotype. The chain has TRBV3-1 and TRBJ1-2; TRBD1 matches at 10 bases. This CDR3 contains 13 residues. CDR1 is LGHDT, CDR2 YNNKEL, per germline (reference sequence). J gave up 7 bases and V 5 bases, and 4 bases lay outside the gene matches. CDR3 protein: CASSGDRGPGYTF. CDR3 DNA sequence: TGTGCCAGCAGCGGTGACAGGGGGCCTGGCTACACCTTC.

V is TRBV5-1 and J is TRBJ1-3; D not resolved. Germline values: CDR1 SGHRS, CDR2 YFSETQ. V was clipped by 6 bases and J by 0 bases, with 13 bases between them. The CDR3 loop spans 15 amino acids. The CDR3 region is CASTLQPFSGNTIYF. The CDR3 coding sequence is TGCGCCAGCACCTTACAGCCATTCTCTGGAAACACCATATATTTT. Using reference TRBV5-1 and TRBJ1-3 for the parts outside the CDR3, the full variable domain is KAGVTQTPRYLIKTRGQQVTLSCSPISGHRSVSWYQQTPGQGLQFLFEYFSETQRNKGNFPGRFSGRQFSNSRSEMNVSTLELGDSALYLCASTLQPFSGNTIYFGEGSWLTVV.

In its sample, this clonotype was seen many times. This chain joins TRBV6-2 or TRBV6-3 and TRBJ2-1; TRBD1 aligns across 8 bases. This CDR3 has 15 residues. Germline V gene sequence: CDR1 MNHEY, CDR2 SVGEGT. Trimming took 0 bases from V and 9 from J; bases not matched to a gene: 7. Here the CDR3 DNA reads TGTGCCAGCAGTTACTCTCGGACAGGGATCTCTGAGCAGTTCTTC. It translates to CASSYSRTGISEQFF.